This T cell receptor (beta chain) was captured by sequencing in a study of early T cells in non-severe SARS-CoV-2 infection. Study overall: Chains were unpaired, as sequencing was done on bulk RNA from unsorted whole blood. Study conclusions and caveats: Sequences matched to VDJdb favored anti-spike CD8 responses, while private and CD4 specificities were missed.

This clonotype was counted at least ten times. Its specificity is not known. Trimming removed 3 bases from V and 7 bases from J, with 19 bases in between. The length of the CDR3 is 14 residues. CDR1 is DFQATT, CDR2 SNEGSKA, per germline (reference sequence). As part of library construction, unique molecular identifiers were attached to individual cDNA molecules. One entry per CDR3 protein, called by TCRdb with MiXCR from the 5' RACE reads. The sample includes some 21,000 distinct CDR3 sequences, roughly 4.4% of them seen just once. J is TRBJ2-7 and V is TRBV20-1; D may correspond to TRBD1 or TRBD2 (6 bases each). The sequence derives from an adult who was a healthcare worker with PCR-confirmed SARS-CoV-2 infection or an uninfected control (not recorded which). Sequenced: whole blood. The CDR3 nucleotides read TGCAGTGCTAGCCTTGGGGGCGGGGCGTGGGAGCAGTACTTC. It translates to CSASLGGGAWEQYF.